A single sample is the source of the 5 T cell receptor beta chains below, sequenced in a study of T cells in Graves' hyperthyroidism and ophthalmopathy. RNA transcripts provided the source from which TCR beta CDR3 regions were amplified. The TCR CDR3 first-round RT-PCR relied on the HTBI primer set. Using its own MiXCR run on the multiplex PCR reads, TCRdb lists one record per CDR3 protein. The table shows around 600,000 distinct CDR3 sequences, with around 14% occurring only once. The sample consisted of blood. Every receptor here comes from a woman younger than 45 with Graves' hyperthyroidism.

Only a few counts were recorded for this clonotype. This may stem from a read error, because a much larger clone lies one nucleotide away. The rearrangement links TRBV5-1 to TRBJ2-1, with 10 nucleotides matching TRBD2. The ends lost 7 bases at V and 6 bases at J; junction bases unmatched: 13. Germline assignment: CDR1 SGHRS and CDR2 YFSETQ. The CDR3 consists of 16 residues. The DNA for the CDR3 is TGCGCCAGCCGAGCGTATAGCGGGGGGAGTGGCAATGAGCAGTTCTTC. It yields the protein CASRAYSGGSGNEQFF.

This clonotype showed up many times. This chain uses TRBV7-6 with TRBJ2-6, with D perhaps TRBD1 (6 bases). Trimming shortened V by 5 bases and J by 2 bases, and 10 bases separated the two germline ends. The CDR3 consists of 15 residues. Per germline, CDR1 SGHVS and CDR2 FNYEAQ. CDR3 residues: CASSPGQPGANVLTF. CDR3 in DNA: TGTGCCAGCAGCCCAGGACAGCCTGGGGCCAACGTCCTGACTTTC. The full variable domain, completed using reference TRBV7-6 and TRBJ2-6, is GAGVSQSPRYKVTKRGQDVALRCDPISGHVSLYWYRQALGQGPEFLTYFNYEAQQDKSGLPNDRFSAERPEGSISTLTIQRTEQRDSAMYRCASSPGQPGANVLTFGAGSRLTVL.

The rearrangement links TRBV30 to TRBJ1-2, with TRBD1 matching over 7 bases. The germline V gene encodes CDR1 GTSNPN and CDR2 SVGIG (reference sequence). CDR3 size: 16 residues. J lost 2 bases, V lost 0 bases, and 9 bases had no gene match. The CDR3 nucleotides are TGTGCCTGGAGTGTACCTTTTGCGGGACAGAACTATGGCTACACCTTC. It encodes CAWSVPFAGQNYGYTF.

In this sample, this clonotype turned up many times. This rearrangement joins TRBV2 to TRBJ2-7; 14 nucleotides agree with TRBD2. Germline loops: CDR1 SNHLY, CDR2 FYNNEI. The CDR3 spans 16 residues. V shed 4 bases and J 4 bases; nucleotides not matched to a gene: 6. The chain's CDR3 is CASSGGLAGERYEQYF. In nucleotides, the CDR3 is TGTGCCAGCAGTGGGGGACTAGCGGGAGAACGATACGAGCAGTACTTC.

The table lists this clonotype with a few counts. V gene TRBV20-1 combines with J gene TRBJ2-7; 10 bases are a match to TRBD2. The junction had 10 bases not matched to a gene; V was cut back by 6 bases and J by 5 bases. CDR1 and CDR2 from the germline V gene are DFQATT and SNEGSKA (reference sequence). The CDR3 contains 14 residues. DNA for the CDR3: TGCAGTGCCGCCTTGGCTAGCGGGAGTGACGAGCAGTACTTC. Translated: CSAALASGSDEQYF.